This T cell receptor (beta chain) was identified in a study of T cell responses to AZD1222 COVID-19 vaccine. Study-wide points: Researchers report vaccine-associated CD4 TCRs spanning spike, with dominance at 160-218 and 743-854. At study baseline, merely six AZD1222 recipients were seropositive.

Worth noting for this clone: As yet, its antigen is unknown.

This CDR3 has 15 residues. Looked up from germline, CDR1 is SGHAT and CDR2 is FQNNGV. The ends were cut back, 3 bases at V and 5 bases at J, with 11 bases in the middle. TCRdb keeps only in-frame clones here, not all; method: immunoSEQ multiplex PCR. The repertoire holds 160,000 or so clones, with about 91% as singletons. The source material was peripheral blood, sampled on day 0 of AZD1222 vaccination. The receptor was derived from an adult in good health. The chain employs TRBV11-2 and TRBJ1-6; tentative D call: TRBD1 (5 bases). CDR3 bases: TGTGCCAGCAGCTTCAGAGAGGGGAATAATTCACCCCTCCACTTT. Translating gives CASSFREGNNSPLHF.